This entry lists 24 T cell receptor beta chains sequenced from one sample in a study of blood T cell repertoires in COVID-19. Only in-frame clones appear in the TCRdb table, and some are missing; sequencing was by immunoSEQ multiplex PCR. The data show almost 200,000 clones, 79% seen once. The sequenced sample consisted of peripheral blood. The receptors were gathered from a woman between 40 and 55 years old with COVID-19, enrolled during active disease.

The gene calls are TRBV30 and TRBJ2-7, with 12 nucleotides matching TRBD2. The length of the CDR3 is 16 residues. Trimming removed 4 bases from V and 9 bases from J; junction bases left unmatched: 16. Germline V gene lookup returns CDR1 GTSNPN and CDR2 SVGIG (reference sequence). The DNA for the CDR3 is TGTGCCTGGACTAACGTTAAGGCTAGCGGGGGGGCCTGGCAGTACTTC. Translating gives CAWTNVKASGGAWQYF.

The CDR3: CASSDDRGNEKLFF. CDR3 DNA: TGCGCCAGCAGCGATGACAGGGGTAATGAAAAACTGTTTTTT. The chain employs TRBV5-1 and TRBJ1-4; TRBD1 aligns across 8 bases. The CDR3 contains 14 residues. Germline V lookup: CDR1 SGHRS, CDR2 YFSETQ. V shed 4 bases and J 4 bases; nucleotides not matched to a gene: 3.

The genes are TRBV7-8 and TRBJ2-1; 7 bases match TRBD2. Germline V gene sequence: CDR1 SGHVS, CDR2 FQNEAQ. Trimming took 5 bases from V and 10 from J; bases not matched to a gene: 11. The CDR3 totals 14 residues. Here the CDR3 DNA reads TGTGCCAGCAGCCCAGGACTAGGGCGCAACGAGCAGTTCTTC. Its protein product is CASSPGLGRNEQFF.

This chain joins TRBV10-3 and TRBJ1-6, with D uncertain. CDR3 length: 12 residues. The V gene's germline CDR1 is ENHRY and CDR2 SYGVKD. The V end lost 11 bases, the J end lost 7 bases, and 12 bases lay between the germline ends. The chain's CDR3 is CAAGPVNSPLHF. CDR3 nucleotides: TGTGCCGCAGGCCCCGTCAATTCACCCCTCCACTTT.

The chain couples TRBV13 to TRBJ2-7; D might be TRBD2 (6 bases). The CDR3 covers 12 residues. V was trimmed by 1 base and J by 10 bases, leaving 11 bases between them. Per the germline V gene, CDR1 is PRHDT and CDR2 is FYEKMQ (reference sequence). CDR3: CASSLERRDQYF. The CDR3 DNA reads as TGTGCCAGCAGCTTAGAACGGCGGGACCAGTACTTC.

The chain has TRBV19 and TRBJ2-3; 7 bases are a match to TRBD1. Trimming removed 9 bases from V and 0 bases from J; junction bases left unmatched: 6. This CDR3 is 14 amino acids long. CDR1 and CDR2 (germline): LNHDA, SQIVND (reference sequence). CDR3 DNA sequence: TGTGCCAGCAAGACAGGGCCGAGCACAGATACGCAGTATTTT. This sequence encodes CASKTGPSTDTQYF.

The chain has TRBV27 and TRBJ1-3; TRBD1 matches 8 bases. CDR3 length equals 15 residues. Germline loops: CDR1 MNHEY, CDR2 SMNVEV (reference sequence). J gave up 0 bases and V 6 bases, and 4 bases lay outside the gene matches. CDR3 coding DNA: TGTGCCAGCAGGGTTACAGGGGGCTCTGGAAACACCATATATTTT. Translating gives CASRVTGGSGNTIYF.

V gene TRBV18 combines with J gene TRBJ1-2; D unresolved. Trimming pared 1 base from V and 2 bases from J, leaving 11 bases between. The CDR3 consists of 15 residues. Germline V gene sequence: CDR1 KGHSH, CDR2 LQKENI. The CDR3 protein is CASSPLDTPNYGYTF. The CDR3 nucleotides are TGTGCCAGCTCACCACTAGATACCCCCAACTATGGCTACACCTTC.

The chain is built from TRBV19 and TRBJ1-2; no reliable D call. V shed 6 bases and J shed 3 bases, with 8 bases lying between them. This CDR3 has 12 amino acids. Per germline, CDR1 LNHDA and CDR2 SQIVND (reference sequence). CDR3 amino acids: CASRGIDYGYTF. The CDR3 bases are TGTGCCAGTAGGGGCATCGACTATGGCTACACCTTC.

The J gene is TRBJ2-5, the V gene TRBV27; weak D call: TRBD2 (6 bases). CDR3 length equals 13 residues. Trimming shortened V by 5 bases and J by 3 bases, and 10 bases separated the two germline ends. Germline V gives CDR1 MNHEY, CDR2 SMNVEV (reference sequence). DNA for the CDR3: TGTGCCAGCAGTGGGAGGACGGAAGAGACCCAGTACTTC. This sequence encodes CASSGRTEETQYF.

The chain joins TRBV29-1 to TRBJ2-1; D is possibly TRBD1 (5 bases). CDR1 is SQVTM, CDR2 ANQGSEA, per germline. This CDR3 is built from 15 residues. Trimming took off 3 bases at V and 0 bases at J, with 12 bases between the two ends. In DNA, the CDR3 is TGCAGCGTTGACGTGGGGCAGGCCTCCTACAATGAGCAGTTCTTC. Translating gives CSVDVGQASYNEQFF.

The V call is TRBV27, the J call TRBJ2-5, with 8 bases matching TRBD1. Trimming at V came to 5 bases and at J to 5 bases, leaving 13 bases not matched to a gene. Germline assignment: CDR1 MNHEY and CDR2 SMNVEV (reference sequence). The CDR3 runs 16 residues. As DNA, the CDR3 is TGTGCCAGCAGTGGCGGACCGGGACAGGTATGGGAGACCCAGTACTTC. This codes for CASSGGPGQVWETQYF.

V is TRBV7-9 and J is TRBJ1-1; tentatively, D is TRBD1 (5 bases). Germline CDR1 is SEHNR and CDR2 is FQNEAQ (reference sequence). The CDR3 spans 16 residues. Trimming left V 8 bases short and J 4 bases short, with 23 bases between. The CDR3 DNA sequence: TGTGCCAGCCTACCGGGGGTACCGAGTGTTGTCACTGAAGCTTTCTTT. It is translated as CASLPGVPSVVTEAFF.

V is TRBV30 and J is TRBJ1-3; D not resolved. Germline lookup yields CDR1 GTSNPN and CDR2 SVGIG (reference sequence). This CDR3 contains 15 residues. V shed 0 bases and J shed 2 bases, with 11 bases lying between them. CDR3 DNA: TGTGCCTGGAGTGTACCGGGGTTCACTGGAAACACCATATATTTT. This sequence encodes CAWSVPGFTGNTIYF.

The rearrangement uses TRBV29-1 and TRBJ2-3; 7 bases fit TRBD1. The CDR3 consists of 13 residues. The V gene's germline CDR1 is SQVTM and CDR2 ANQGSEA. The ends lost 6 bases at V and 2 bases at J; junction bases unmatched: 5. The CDR3 bases are TGCAGCGTGGCAGGGGGAGACACAGATACGCAGTATTTT. It specifies CSVAGGDTDTQYF.

The chain carries TRBV6-6 and TRBJ1-2; the match to TRBD1 covers 9 bases. Trimming cost V 8 bases and J 4 bases; bases outside gene matches: 8. CDR3 size: 14 residues. Germline CDR1 reads MNHNY; CDR2 reads SVGAGI (reference sequence). CDR3 bases: TGTGCCAGCTCCCGGGACAGGGAACTCTATGGCTACACCTTC. Translating it yields CASSRDRELYGYTF.

V and J are TRBV7-9 and TRBJ1-2; tentative D call: TRBD1 (6 bases). The CDR3 contains 15 residues. V lost 1 base to trimming and J lost 4 bases, with 13 bases between them. Germline assignment: CDR1 SEHNR and CDR2 FQNEAQ (reference sequence). The CDR3 spells CASSLGTVSFYGYTF. Written as DNA, the CDR3 is TGTGCCAGCAGCTTAGGGACAGTCTCTTTCTATGGCTACACCTTC.

This clone was seen only a few times. V and J are TRBV28 and TRBJ2-7; 11 nucleotides align to TRBD1. Germline V CDR1 and CDR2: MDHEN, SYDVKM. The ends lost 2 bases at V and 4 bases at J; junction bases unmatched: 1. This CDR3 is 14 amino acids long. DNA for the CDR3: TGTGCCAGCAGTTTAGGGACAGGGGGGTACGAGCAGTACTTC. Its protein is CASSLGTGGYEQYF.

This clone came up a few times. The gene calls are TRBV7-2 and TRBJ2-5; 10 nucleotides align to TRBD2. The CDR3 consists of 15 residues. From germline, CDR1 is SGHTA and CDR2 FQGNSA. J was trimmed by 4 bases and V by 5 bases; bases with no gene match: 7. The CDR3 bases are TGTGCCAGCAGCAACAGCGGGGGGGCCGCAGAGACCCAGTACTTC. It codes for CASSNSGGAAETQYF.

This clone has just one count. V and J are TRBV6-5 and TRBJ2-2, with 10 bases lining up with TRBD1. From germline, CDR1 is MNHEY and CDR2 SVGAGI. CDR3 size: 15 residues. Losses at the gene ends were 2 bases for V and 11 bases for J; bases not matched to a gene: 8. CDR3 sequence reads: CASSYRPGTGVELFF. Here the CDR3 DNA reads TGTGCCAGCAGTTACCGTCCCGGGACAGGGGTAGAGCTGTTTTTT.

J is TRBJ2-3 and V is TRBV7-3; no firm D call. The CDR3 extends over 13 amino acids. V was cut by 5 bases and J by 4 bases, with 10 bases left in between. Germline V gives CDR1 SGHTA, CDR2 FQGTGA. CDR3 protein: CASSPNQADTQYF. The CDR3 DNA is TGTGCCAGCAGCCCAAACCAGGCAGATACGCAGTATTTT.

Here the CDR3 reads CASSPGLAGNYEQYF. Written as DNA, the CDR3 is TGTGCCAGCTCACCGGGACTAGCGGGGAACTACGAGCAGTACTTC. This chain links TRBV18 with TRBJ2-7, with 13 positions matching TRBD2. From germline, CDR1 is KGHSH and CDR2 LQKENI. V dropped 3 bases and J dropped 3; count of bases not matched to a gene: 2. This CDR3 spans 15 amino acids.

CDR3 sequence (DNA): TGTGCCAGCAGCCTGGGGGACAGGGTAGGCGCCGGGGAGCTGTTTTTT. Protein sequence: CASSLGDRVGAGELFF. The J gene is TRBJ2-2, the V gene TRBV5-6, with 9 bases identical to TRBD1. The V gene end was trimmed by 4 bases and the J gene end by 6 bases; junction bases not matched to a gene: 10. The CDR3 has 16 residues. Germline CDR1 and CDR2: SGHDT and YYEEEE.

The chain links TRBV3-1 (or the pseudogene TRBV3-2) to TRBJ2-7; TRBD1 is a possible D gene (5 bases). The CDR3 runs 12 residues. V lost 3 bases and J lost 4, with 7 bases in between. Germline V gene lookup returns CDR1 LGHDT and CDR2 YNNKEL (reference sequence). The chain's CDR3 is CASSHRQYEQYF. CDR3 sequence (DNA): TGTGCCAGCAGCCACCGACAGTACGAGCAGTACTTC.